A selection of T cell receptor beta chains follows, all from one sample in a study of T cells after yellow fever vaccination. One entry per CDR3 protein results from TCRdb running MiXCR on the 5' RACE reads. The sample lists some 52,000 distinct CDR3 sequences; less than 8.5% were seen once. The specimen was CD8+ T cells not binding an NS4B(214-222) dextramer, sorted from PBMCs, collected around 45 days after the first yellow fever vaccination. The receptors come from a young man who received the YFV17D yellow fever vaccine. Both conserved end residues are part of each CDR3. The D gene is left open where the match is weak. A row's size may be missing; if present it is once, few, many or a size class.

d_gene,v_gene,abundance,j_gene,len,CDR3aa,CDR3nt
-,TRBV15,few,TRBJ1-2,13,CATSREDSYGYTF,TGTGCCACCAGCAGAGAGGACAGCTATGGCTACACCTTC
TRBD2,TRBV29-1,-,TRBJ2-1,13,CSDSTGLANEQFF,TGCAGCGACTCAACGGGACTAGCAAATGAGCAGTTCTTC
-,TRBV7-2,-,TRBJ2-1,15,CASSFPLGAVNEQFF,TGTGCCAGCAGCTTTCCATTGGGGGCCGTGAATGAGCAGTTCTTC
-,TRBV14,many,TRBJ2-2,15,CASSQDFVNTGELFF,TGTGCCAGCAGCCAAGATTTTGTGAACACCGGGGAGCTGTTTTTT
-,TRBV20-1,many,TRBJ1-1,15,CSAWGQGPMDTEAFF,TGCAGTGCCTGGGGGCAGGGTCCTATGGACACTGAAGCTTTCTTT
TRBD2,TRBV15,many,TRBJ2-1,15,CATSRDPGTSIEQFF,TGTGCCACCAGCAGGGACCCCGGGACTAGCATTGAGCAGTTCTTC
-,TRBV25-1,-,TRBJ2-5,13,CASSKGQRGAQYF,TGTGCCAGCAGTAAGGGACAGAGGGGGGCCCAGTACTTC
-,TRBV10-3,few,TRBJ1-4,15,CAISELDSENEKLFF,TGTGCCATCAGTGAGTTAGACAGCGAGAATGAAAAACTGTTTTTT
-,TRBV27,-,TRBJ2-3,15,CASSLGSASTDTQYF,TGTGCCAGCAGTTTGGGCTCGGCTAGCACAGATACGCAGTATTTT
TRBD1,TRBV4-1,many,TRBJ2-1,16,CASSQDQSGGIHEQFF,TGCGCCAGCAGCCAAGATCAGTCAGGGGGAATCCATGAGCAGTTCTTC
-,TRBV5-1,few,TRBJ2-3,11,CASSPTDTQYF,TGCGCCAGCAGCCCCACAGATACGCAGTATTTT
-,TRBV5-6,few,TRBJ2-1,13,CASSLRGSHEQFF,TGTGCCAGCAGCTTGCGGGGAAGCCATGAGCAGTTCTTC
TRBD2,TRBV6-1,many,TRBJ2-7,18,CASTPVHGGAVLTYEQYF,TGTGCCAGTACCCCCGTGCACGGGGGGGCCGTTTTAACCTACGAGCAGTACTTC
-,TRBV7-2,-,TRBJ2-5,16,CASSLWAGGAWETQYF,TGTGCCAGCAGCCTCTGGGCGGGCGGTGCTTGGGAGACCCAGTACTTC
-,TRBV5-1,-,TRBJ2-3,16,CASSPLGGEGTDTQYF,TGCGCCAGCAGCCCACTGGGGGGCGAGGGCACAGATACGCAGTATTTT
-,TRBV6-2/TRBV6-3,few,TRBJ2-1,13,CASSYLTYNEQFF,TGTGCCAGCAGTTACCTAACATACAATGAGCAGTTCTTC
-,TRBV18,few,TRBJ1-1,16,CASSPPRGDMNTEAFF,TGTGCCAGCTCACCACCACGAGGGGACATGAACACTGAAGCTTTCTTT
TRBD1,TRBV6-4,-,TRBJ2-1,15,CASSDRDSSYNEQFF,TGTGCCAGCAGTGACCGGGACAGTTCTTACAATGAGCAGTTCTTC
-,TRBV4-3,many,TRBJ2-7,16,CASSQDFGRGSYEQYF,TGCGCCAGCAGCCAAGATTTTGGACGGGGCTCCTACGAGCAGTACTTC
-,TRBV6-2/TRBV6-3,few,TRBJ1-5,15,CASSPASTANQPQHF,TGTGCCAGCAGTCCCGCGTCAACAGCTAATCAGCCCCAGCATTTT
-,TRBV3-1,-,TRBJ2-1,13,CASSDAGLGEQFF,TGTGCCAGCAGCGACGCGGGCCTCGGTGAGCAGTTCTTC
-,TRBV7-9,many,TRBJ2-7,14,CASSSGERLYEQYF,TGTGCCAGCAGCTCTGGGGAGCGGCTCTACGAGCAGTACTTC
-,TRBV2,many,TRBJ1-6,16,CASRVGSSSYNSPLHF,TGTGCCAGCAGGGTCGGCTCCAGCTCCTATAATTCACCCCTCCACTTT
-,TRBV5-6,-,TRBJ2-3,13,CASSFGDTDTLYF,TGTGCCAGCAGCTTCGGGGACACAGATACGCTGTATTTT
TRBD2,TRBV5-4,few,TRBJ2-1,15,CASSFSRGGYNEQFF,TGTGCCAGCAGCTTTTCCCGCGGGGGGTACAATGAGCAGTTCTTC
-,TRBV6-5,few,TRBJ1-1,13,CASSFSGWAEAFF,TGTGCCAGCAGTTTTTCAGGGTGGGCTGAAGCTTTCTTT
-,TRBV6-1,-,TRBJ1-1,14,CASSTQDPNTEAFF,TGTGCCAGCAGTACCCAGGACCCGAACACTGAAGCTTTCTTT
-,TRBV27,-,TRBJ2-3,14,CASSPGIITDTQYF,TGTGCCAGCAGTCCTGGAATTATCACAGATACGCAGTATTTT
-,TRBV11-2,many,TRBJ1-1,13,CASSSSGSTEAFF,TGTGCCAGCAGCTCATCAGGGTCCACTGAAGCTTTCTTT
-,TRBV7-9,-,TRBJ1-3,12,CASSEGGNTIYF,TGTGCCAGCAGCGAGGGTGGAAACACCATATATTTT
-,TRBV20-1,few,TRBJ1-1,12,CSATFRGTEAFF,TGCAGTGCTACTTTCCGGGGAACTGAAGCTTTCTTT
TRBD1,TRBV12-3/TRBV12-4,few,TRBJ1-2,15,CASSTPRGVHYGYTF,TGTGCCAGCAGTACCCCCAGGGGGGTCCACTATGGCTACACCTTC
TRBD1,TRBV6-2/TRBV6-3,many,TRBJ1-3,20,CASSYSIPLILQGTGNTIYF,TGTGCCAGCAGTTACTCGATCCCCTTGATCCTACAGGGGACTGGAAACACCATATATTTT